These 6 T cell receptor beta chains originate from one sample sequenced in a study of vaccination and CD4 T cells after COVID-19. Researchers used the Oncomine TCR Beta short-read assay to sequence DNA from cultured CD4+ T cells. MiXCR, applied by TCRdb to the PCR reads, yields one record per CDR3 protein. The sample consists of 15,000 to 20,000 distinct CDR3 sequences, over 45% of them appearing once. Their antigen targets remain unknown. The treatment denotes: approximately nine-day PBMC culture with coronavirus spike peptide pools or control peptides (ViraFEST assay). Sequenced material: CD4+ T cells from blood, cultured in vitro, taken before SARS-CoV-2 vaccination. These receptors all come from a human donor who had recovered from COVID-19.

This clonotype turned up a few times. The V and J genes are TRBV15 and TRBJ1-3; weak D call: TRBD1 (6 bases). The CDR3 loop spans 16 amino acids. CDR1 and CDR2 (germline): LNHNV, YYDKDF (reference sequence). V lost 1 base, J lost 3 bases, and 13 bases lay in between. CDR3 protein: CATSRATPGVGNTIYF. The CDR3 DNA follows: TGTGCCACCAGCAGAGCCACCCCAGGGGTTGGAAACACCATATATTTT.

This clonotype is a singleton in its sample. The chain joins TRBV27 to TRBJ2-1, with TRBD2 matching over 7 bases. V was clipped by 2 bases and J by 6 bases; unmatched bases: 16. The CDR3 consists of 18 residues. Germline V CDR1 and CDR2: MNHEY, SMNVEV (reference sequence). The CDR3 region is CASSLSPLVTGGPNEQFF. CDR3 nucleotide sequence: TGTGCCAGCAGTTTAAGCCCTTTGGTAACGGGAGGCCCCAATGAGCAGTTCTTC.

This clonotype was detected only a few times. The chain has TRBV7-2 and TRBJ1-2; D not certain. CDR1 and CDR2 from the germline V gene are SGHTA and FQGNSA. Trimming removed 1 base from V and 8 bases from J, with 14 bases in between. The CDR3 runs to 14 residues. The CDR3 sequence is CASSLVWAELGYTF. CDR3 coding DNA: TGTGCCAGCAGCTTAGTTTGGGCAGAACTCGGCTACACCTTC. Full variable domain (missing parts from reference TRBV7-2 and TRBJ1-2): GAGVSQSPSNKVTEKGKDVELRCDPISGHTALYWYRQSLGQGLEFLIYFQGNSAPDKSGLPSDRFSAERTGGSVSTLTIQRTQQEDSAVYLCASSLVWAELGYTFGSGTRLTVV.

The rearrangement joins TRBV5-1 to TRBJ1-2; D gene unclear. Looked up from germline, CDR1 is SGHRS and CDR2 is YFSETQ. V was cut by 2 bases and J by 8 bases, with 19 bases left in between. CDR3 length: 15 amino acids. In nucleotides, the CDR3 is TGCGCCAGCAGCTTTATGGGAGTGGCAGGAGCCGGCTACACCTTC. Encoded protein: CASSFMGVAGAGYTF.

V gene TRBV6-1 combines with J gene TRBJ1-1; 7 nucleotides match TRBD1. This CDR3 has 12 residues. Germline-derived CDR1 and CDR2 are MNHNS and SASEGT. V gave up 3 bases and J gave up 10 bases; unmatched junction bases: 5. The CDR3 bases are TGTGCCAGCAGTGACAGGGGGGTATCAGCTTTCTTT. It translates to CASSDRGVSAFF.

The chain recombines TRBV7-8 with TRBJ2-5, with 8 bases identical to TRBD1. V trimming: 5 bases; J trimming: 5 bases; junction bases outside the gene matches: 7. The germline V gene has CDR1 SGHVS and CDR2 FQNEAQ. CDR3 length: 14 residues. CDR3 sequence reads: CASSPQGGRETQYF. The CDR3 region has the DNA TGTGCCAGCAGCCCACAGGGGGGCCGGGAGACCCAGTACTTC.